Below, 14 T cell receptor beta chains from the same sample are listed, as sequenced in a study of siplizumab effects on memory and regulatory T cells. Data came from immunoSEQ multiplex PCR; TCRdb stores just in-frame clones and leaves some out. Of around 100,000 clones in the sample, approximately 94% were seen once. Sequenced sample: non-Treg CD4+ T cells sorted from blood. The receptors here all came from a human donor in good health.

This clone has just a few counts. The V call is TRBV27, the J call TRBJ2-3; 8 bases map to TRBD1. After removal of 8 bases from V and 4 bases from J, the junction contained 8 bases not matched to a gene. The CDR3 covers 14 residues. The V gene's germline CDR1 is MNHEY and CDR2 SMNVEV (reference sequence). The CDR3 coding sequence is TGTGCCAGCGCTTCAGGGGGCAAAGCAGATACGCAGTATTTT. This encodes CASASGGKADTQYF.

CDR3 amino acids: CASSRAWSEAFF. As DNA, the CDR3 is TGTGCCAGCAGTCGGGCATGGTCTGAAGCTTTCTTT. This chain joins TRBV6-5 and TRBJ1-1; D unclear. Germline assignment: CDR1 MNHEY and CDR2 SVGAGI. The CDR3 contains 12 residues. V was cut by 5 bases and J by 6 bases, with 10 bases left in between.

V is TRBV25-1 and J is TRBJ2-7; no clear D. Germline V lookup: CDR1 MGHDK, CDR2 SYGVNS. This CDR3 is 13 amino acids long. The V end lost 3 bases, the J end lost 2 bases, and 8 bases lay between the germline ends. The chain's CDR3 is CASSDPIPYEQYF. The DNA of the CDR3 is TGTGCCAGCAGTGATCCGATCCCCTACGAGCAGTACTTC.

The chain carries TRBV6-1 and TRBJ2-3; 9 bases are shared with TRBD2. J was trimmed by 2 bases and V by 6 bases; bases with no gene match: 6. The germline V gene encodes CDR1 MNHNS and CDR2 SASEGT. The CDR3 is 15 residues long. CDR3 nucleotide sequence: TGTGCCAGCAGGAAAATAGCGGGAGCCACAGATACGCAGTATTTT. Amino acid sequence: CASRKIAGATDTQYF.

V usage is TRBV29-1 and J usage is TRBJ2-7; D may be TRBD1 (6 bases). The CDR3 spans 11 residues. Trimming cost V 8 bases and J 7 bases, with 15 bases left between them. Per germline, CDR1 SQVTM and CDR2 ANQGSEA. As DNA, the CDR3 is TGCAGCTGTAGGGACATTGGGGAGCAGTACTTC. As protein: CSCRDIGEQYF.

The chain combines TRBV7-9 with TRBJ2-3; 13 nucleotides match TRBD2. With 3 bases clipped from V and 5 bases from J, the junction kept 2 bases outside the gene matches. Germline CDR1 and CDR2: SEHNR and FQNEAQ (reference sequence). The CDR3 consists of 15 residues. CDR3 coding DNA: TGTGCCAGCAGCTTCGGACTAGCGGGAGTAGATACGCAGTATTTT. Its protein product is CASSFGLAGVDTQYF. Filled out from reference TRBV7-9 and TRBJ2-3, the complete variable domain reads DTGVSQNPRHKITKRGQNVTFRCDPISEHNRLYWYRQTLGQGPEFLTYFQNEAQLEKSRLLSDRFSAERPKGSFSTLEIQRTEQGDSAMYLCASSFGLAGVDTQYFGPGTRLTVL.

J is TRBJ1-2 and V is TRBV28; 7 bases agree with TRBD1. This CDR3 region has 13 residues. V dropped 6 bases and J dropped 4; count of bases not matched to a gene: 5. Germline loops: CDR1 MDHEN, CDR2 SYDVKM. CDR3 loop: CASSSGGVYGYTF. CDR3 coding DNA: TGTGCCAGCAGCTCAGGGGGAGTCTATGGCTACACCTTC.

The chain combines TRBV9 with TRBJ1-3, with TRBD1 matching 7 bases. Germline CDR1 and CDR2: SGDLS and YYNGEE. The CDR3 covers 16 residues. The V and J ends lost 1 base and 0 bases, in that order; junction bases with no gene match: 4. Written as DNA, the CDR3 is TGTGCCAGCAGCGTATGGGGACAGACCTCTGGAAACACCATATATTTT. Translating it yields CASSVWGQTSGNTIYF.

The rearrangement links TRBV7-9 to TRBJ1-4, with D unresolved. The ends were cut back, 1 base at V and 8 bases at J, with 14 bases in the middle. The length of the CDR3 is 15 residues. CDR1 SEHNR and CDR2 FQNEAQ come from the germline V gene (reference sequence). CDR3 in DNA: TGTGCCAGCAGCTTAGGTCAGGCCTTGGAGGAAAAACTGTTTTTT. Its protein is CASSLGQALEEKLFF.

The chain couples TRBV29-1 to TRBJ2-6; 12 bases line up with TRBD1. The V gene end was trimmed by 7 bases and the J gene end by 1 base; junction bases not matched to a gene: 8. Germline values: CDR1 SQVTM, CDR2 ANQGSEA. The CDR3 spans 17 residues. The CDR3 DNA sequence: TGCAGCGGTCCCCGGGACAGGGGGCAGTCTGGGGCCAACGTCCTGACTTTC. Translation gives CSGPRDRGQSGANVLTF.

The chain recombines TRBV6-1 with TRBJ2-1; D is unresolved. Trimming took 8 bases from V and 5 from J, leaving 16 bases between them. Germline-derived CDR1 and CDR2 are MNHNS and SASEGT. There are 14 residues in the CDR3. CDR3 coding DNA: TGTGCCAGCGAGCTAGGGCGAAACAACAATGAGCAGTTCTTC. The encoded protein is CASELGRNNNEQFF.

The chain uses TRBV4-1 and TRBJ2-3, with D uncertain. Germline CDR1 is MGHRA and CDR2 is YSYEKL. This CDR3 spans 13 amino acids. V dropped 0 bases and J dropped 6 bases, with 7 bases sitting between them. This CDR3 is CASSQDPRDTQYF. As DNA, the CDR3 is TGCGCCAGCAGCCAAGACCCGAGGGATACGCAGTATTTT.

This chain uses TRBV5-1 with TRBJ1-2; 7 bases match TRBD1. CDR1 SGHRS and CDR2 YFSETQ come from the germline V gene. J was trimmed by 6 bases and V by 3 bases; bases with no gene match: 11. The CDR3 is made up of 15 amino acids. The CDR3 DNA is TGCGCCAGCAGCTCCCTCCTGACAGGGTTTCATGGCTACACCTTC. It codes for CASSSLLTGFHGYTF. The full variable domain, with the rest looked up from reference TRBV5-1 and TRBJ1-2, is KAGVTQTPRYLIKTRGQQVTLSCSPISGHRSVSWYQQTPGQGLQFLFEYFSETQRNKGNFPGRFSGRQFSNSRSEMNVSTLELGDSALYLCASSSLLTGFHGYTFGSGTRLTVV.

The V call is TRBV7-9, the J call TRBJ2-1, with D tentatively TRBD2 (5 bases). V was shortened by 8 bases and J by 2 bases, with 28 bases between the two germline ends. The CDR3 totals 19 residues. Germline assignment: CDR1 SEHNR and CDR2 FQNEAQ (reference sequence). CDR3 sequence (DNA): TGTGCCAGCTTTTATGGCGGGTCCCCCCCCAACGGCCCCTACAATGAGCAGTTCTTC. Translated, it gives CASFYGGSPPNGPYNEQFF.